This entry lists 13 T cell receptor beta chains sequenced from one sample in a study of T-cell reconstitution after alpha-beta-depleted transplantation in children. Preparation of the TCRbeta library involved a method that used unique molecular identifiers. In TCRdb, the PCR reads were re-called with MiXCR into one record per CDR3 protein. The sample has around 700,000 distinct CDR3 sequences; approximately 14% are singletons. Source: PBMCs, taken before TCRalphabeta/CD19-depleted stem cell transplant. These receptors all come from a girl aged 2 to 10 with congenital amegakaryocytic thrombocytopenia, due to receive a stem cell transplant.

This clonotype was recorded many times. CDR3 sequence reads: CASSPSGTSGLETQYF. The CDR3 DNA reads TGTGCCAGCTCACCTTCCGGGACTAGCGGACTGGAGACCCAGTACTTC. The chain combines TRBV18 with TRBJ2-5; 11 bases are a match to TRBD2. Germline CDR1 reads KGHSH; CDR2 reads LQKENI. The CDR3 runs 16 residues. Unmatched junction bases numbered 8, after V lost 3 bases and J lost 5 bases. Combining the CDR3 with reference TRBV18 and TRBJ2-5 gives the whole variable domain NAGVMQNPRHLVRRRGQEARLRCSPMKGHSHVYWYRQLPEEGLKFMVYLQKENIIDESGMPKERFSAEFPKEGPSILRIQQVVRGDSAAYFCASSPSGTSGLETQYFGPGTRLLVL.

This clonotype was observed a single time. V gene TRBV30 combines with J gene TRBJ2-7, with D tentatively TRBD2 (5 bases). This CDR3 has 12 amino acids. V lost 1 base to trimming and J lost 4 bases, with 8 bases between them. Germline CDR1 and CDR2: GTSNPN and SVGIG (reference sequence). DNA of the CDR3: TGTGCCTGGAGTGAGCGGAGTTACGAGCAGTACTTC. This translates into CAWSERSYEQYF. Drawing the rest from reference TRBV30 and TRBJ2-7, the complete variable domain is SQTIHQWPATLVQPVGSPLSLECTVEGTSNPNLYWYRQAAGRGLQLLFYSVGIGQISSEVPQNLSASRPQDRQFILSSKKLLLSDSGFYLCAWSERSYEQYFGPGTRLTVT.

This clonotype has only a few counts. The V and J genes are TRBV27 and TRBJ2-5, with 7 bases aligning to TRBD1. CDR1 is MNHEY and CDR2 is SMNVEV in the germline V gene (reference sequence). The CDR3 runs to 13 residues. V lost 6 bases to trimming and J lost 4 bases; unmatched junction nucleotides: 5. The CDR3 region is CASRRQGAETQYF. CDR3 nucleotides: TGTGCCAGCAGGAGACAGGGAGCAGAGACCCAGTACTTC.

This clonotype was picked up many times. The chain is built from TRBV12-3 or TRBV12-4 and TRBJ1-1, with unresolved D. CDR3 length: 14 amino acids. Trimming left V 5 bases short and J 0 bases short, with 10 bases between. CDR3 region: CASSPRWVNTEAFF. In DNA form, the CDR3 reads TGTGCCAGCAGTCCCCGTTGGGTGAACACTGAAGCTTTCTTT.

This clonotype occurred a few times. J is TRBJ2-1 and V is TRBV7-3, with 9 bases matching TRBD2. V trimming: 2 bases; J trimming: 1 base; junction bases outside the gene matches: 12. This CDR3 has 19 amino acids. CDR1 and CDR2 (germline): SGHTA, FQGTGA. As DNA, the CDR3 is TGTGCCAGCAGCTTATACGAGGCGGCTAGCGGGAATTCCTACAATGAGCAGTTCTTC. Protein product: CASSLYEAASGNSYNEQFF. The full variable domain, with the rest looked up from reference TRBV7-3 and TRBJ2-1, is GAGVSQTPSNKVTEKGKYVELRCDPISGHTALYWYRQSLGQGPEFLIYFQGTGAADDSGLPNDRFFAVRPEGSVSTLKIQRTERGDSAVYLCASSLYEAASGNSYNEQFFGPGTRLTVL.

This clonotype was recorded many times. This sequence joins TRBV7-9 and TRBJ2-3; the D is unclear. This CDR3 comprises 12 residues. Germline CDR1 and CDR2: SEHNR and FQNEAQ (reference sequence). Deletions cut 6 bases from V and 5 bases from J, with 9 bases between. CDR3 region: CASSFSRDTQYF. DNA of the CDR3: TGTGCCAGCAGTTTTTCGCGAGATACGCAGTATTTT.

This clonotype occurred many times. The genes are TRBV5-6 and TRBJ1-2, with a tentative D call TRBD1 (6 bases). The CDR3 contains 18 residues. The germline V gene encodes CDR1 SGHDT and CDR2 YYEEEE. V lost 6 bases, J lost 5 bases, and 29 bases lay in between. The chain's CDR3 is CASTLTPGDPLRPYGYTF. In nucleotides, the CDR3 is TGTGCCAGCACCCTAACCCCAGGGGACCCACTCCGACCATATGGCTACACCTTC.

Only a few counts were recorded for this clonotype. The chain employs TRBV12-3 or TRBV12-4 and TRBJ2-7; 12 bases line up with TRBD2. The CDR3 totals 19 residues. Unmatched junction bases numbered 15, after V lost 4 bases and J lost 2 bases. CDR3 nucleotides: TGTGCCAGCAGTTCTCAGGGACTAGCGGGTCCAACGATACCCTACGAGCAGTACTTC. Translation gives CASSSQGLAGPTIPYEQYF.

The chain uses TRBV15 and TRBJ1-2, with 7 bases that match TRBD1. Germline CDR1 LNHNV, CDR2 YYDKDF (reference sequence). V lost 1 base, J lost 6 bases, and 8 bases stayed unmatched. This CDR3 has 15 amino acids. In DNA form, the CDR3 reads TGTGCCACCAGCAGAGCTACAGGGGTTTTGGATGGCTACACCTTC. This gives the protein CATSRATGVLDGYTF.

With respect to this clonotype: Since the CDR3 does not end with the conserved phenylalanine or tryptophan, this likely comes from a read error. This chain links TRBV20-1 with TRBJ2-5; 7 bases are a match to TRBD2. The length of the CDR3 is 17 residues. The trim removed 3 bases at V and 0 bases at J, leaving 13 bases unmatched. Looked up from germline, CDR1 is DFQATT and CDR2 is SNEGSKA (reference sequence). The CDR3 nucleotides are TGCAGTGCTAGCCCTAGCGGTCAGGCGGGGTACCAAGAGACCCAGTACTAC. Amino acids: CSASPSGQAGYQETQYY.

The V and J genes are TRBV2 and TRBJ2-3; 12 bases are a match to TRBD1. Looked up from germline, CDR1 is SNHLY and CDR2 is FYNNEI. V was pared by 10 bases and J by 6 bases, with 17 bases of the junction left unmatched. This CDR3 comprises 17 residues. CDR3 amino acids: CATLGPTGQGAVDTQYF. In DNA, the CDR3 is TGTGCCACCTTGGGGCCGACGGGACAGGGGGCCGTGGATACGCAGTATTTT.

V usage is TRBV5-1 and J usage is TRBJ2-2; tentatively, D is TRBD2 (5 bases). Trimming removed 4 bases from V and 4 bases from J, with 8 bases in between. The V gene's germline CDR1 is SGHRS and CDR2 YFSETQ. The CDR3 runs 13 residues. In DNA, the CDR3 is TGCGCCAGCAGCCGGGAACCCACCGGGGAGCTGTTTTTT. It codes for CASSREPTGELFF.

The table lists this clonotype with many counts. V and J are TRBV6-1 and TRBJ2-5, with unresolved D. Germline CDR1 MNHNS, CDR2 SASEGT. V lost 5 bases and J lost 3, with 10 bases in between. This CDR3 is 13 amino acids long. CDR3 sequence reads: CASSRGTEETQYF. DNA for the CDR3: TGTGCCAGCAGTCGTGGAACGGAAGAGACCCAGTACTTC.